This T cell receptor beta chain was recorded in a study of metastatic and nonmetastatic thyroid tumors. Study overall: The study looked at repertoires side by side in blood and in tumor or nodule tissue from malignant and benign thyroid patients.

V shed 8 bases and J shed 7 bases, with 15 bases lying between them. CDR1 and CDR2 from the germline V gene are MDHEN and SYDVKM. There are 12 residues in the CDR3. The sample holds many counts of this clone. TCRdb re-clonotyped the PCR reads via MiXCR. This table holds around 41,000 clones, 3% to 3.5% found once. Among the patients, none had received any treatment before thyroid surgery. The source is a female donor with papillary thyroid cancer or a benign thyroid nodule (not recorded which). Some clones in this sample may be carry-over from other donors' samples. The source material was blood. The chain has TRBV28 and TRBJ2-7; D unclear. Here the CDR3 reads CASVDLGLEQYF. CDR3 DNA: TGTGCCAGCGTAGACTTGGGGTTAGAGCAGTACTTC.